The next 30 T cell receptor beta chains were all read from a single sample in a study of early T cells in non-severe SARS-CoV-2 infection. TCRdb reanalysed the 5' RACE reads using MiXCR and keeps one entry per CDR3 protein. Counted here are 20,000 to 30,000 distinct CDR3 sequences, 4% to 4.5% occurring once; the ten biggest clones make up 4.4%. Sequenced sample: whole blood. The receptors originated from an adult who was a healthcare worker with PCR-confirmed SARS-CoV-2 infection or an uninfected control (not recorded which).

Ten or more counts support this clonotype. The chain employs TRBV3-1 and TRBJ2-5; a possible D gene is TRBD2 (6 bases). Germline V gene sequence: CDR1 LGHDT, CDR2 YNNKEL (reference sequence). The CDR3 has 13 amino acids. V lost 2 bases and J lost 3, with 7 bases in between. The CDR3 coding sequence is TGTGCCAGCAGCCAAACGGGAGAAGAGACCCAGTACTTC. Its translation is CASSQTGEETQYF.

This clonotype was counted many times. V is TRBV11-2 and J is TRBJ2-3; TRBD2 agrees at 7 bases. CDR1 is SGHAT, CDR2 FQNNGV, per germline. The CDR3 totals 16 residues. Trimming removed 5 bases from V and 4 bases from J; junction bases left unmatched: 12. The CDR3 DNA sequence: TGTGCCAGCAGCAATTGGGGGAGGGCCAGCGCAGATACGCAGTATTTT. As protein: CASSNWGRASADTQYF.

The chain uses TRBV10-2 and TRBJ2-2, with D hard to call. This CDR3 region has 14 residues. Germline assignment: CDR1 WSHSY and CDR2 SAAADI. V was cut by 3 bases and J by 6 bases, with 11 bases left in between. CDR3: CASSEGPPPGELFF. The CDR3 nucleotides are TGCGCCAGCAGTGAAGGCCCGCCCCCCGGGGAGCTGTTTTTT.

The table lists this clonotype with many counts. The J gene is TRBJ1-2, the V gene TRBV4-2; D ambiguous. Trimming pared 0 bases from V and 10 bases from J, leaving 21 bases between. This CDR3 has 16 amino acids. CDR1 and CDR2 from the germline V gene are LGHNA and YNFKEQ. DNA for the CDR3: TGTGCCAGCAGCCAAGACCCTGGGCAGATCGGATTACCCTACACCTTC. Protein: CASSQDPGQIGLPYTF.

This clonotype was detected many times. The chain joins TRBV28 to TRBJ2-3; D gene ambiguous. V lost 6 bases to trimming and J lost 0 bases, with 16 bases between them. The CDR3 has 16 amino acids. The V gene's germline CDR1 is MDHEN and CDR2 SYDVKM. In nucleotides, the CDR3 is TGTGCCAGCAGAACGTGGGCCCAGACTAGCACAGATACGCAGTATTTT. Translated: CASRTWAQTSTDTQYF.

Many counts were recorded for this clonotype. The chain links TRBV27 to TRBJ2-1; maybe TRBD1 (5 bases). Germline assignment: CDR1 MNHEY and CDR2 SMNVEV (reference sequence). The germline V and J ends were trimmed by 2 bases and 1 base, with 9 bases remaining between them. The CDR3 covers 15 residues. The CDR3 DNA is TGTGCCAGCAGTTTACAGGGTTGGTCCTACAATGAGCAGTTCTTC. Translated: CASSLQGWSYNEQFF.

This clonotype came up many times. The V gene is TRBV30, the J gene TRBJ2-5; tentatively, D is TRBD1 or TRBD2 (5 bases each). The germline CDR1 and CDR2 sequences are GTSNPN and SVGIG (reference sequence). Trimming removed 1 base from V and 2 bases from J, with 14 bases in between. The CDR3 extends over 15 amino acids. CDR3 DNA: TGTGCCTGGAGTGAACGGGACCCCGATCAAGAGACCCAGTACTTC. Its protein is CAWSERDPDQETQYF.

This clonotype was seen ten or more times. The chain joins TRBV29-1 to TRBJ2-7; D unresolved. This CDR3 region has 13 residues. V was trimmed by 3 bases and J by 0 bases, leaving 9 bases between them. Germline V gene data show CDR1 as SQVTM and CDR2 as ANQGSEA. The CDR3 region is CSVDGESSYEQYF. CDR3 bases: TGCAGCGTTGACGGAGAATCCTCCTACGAGCAGTACTTC.

This clonotype was recorded many times. V gene TRBV7-6 combines with J gene TRBJ2-7; the match to TRBD2 covers 7 bases. Germline V CDR1 and CDR2: SGHVS, FNYEAQ. The CDR3 is made up of 16 amino acids. Trimming removed 1 base from V and 5 bases from J; junction bases left unmatched: 11. CDR3 sequence (DNA): TGTGCCAGCAGCTTAGAGGTAGCGGGTCTAGTCCACGAGCAGTACTTC. Translation gives CASSLEVAGLVHEQYF.

This chain links TRBV5-1 with TRBJ2-5, with D perhaps TRBD2 (6 bases). Germline CDR1 SGHRS, CDR2 YFSETQ. CDR3 length: 15 residues. Trimming removed 3 bases at V and 3 bases at J, with 15 bases between. This CDR3 reads CASSSGGTGEETQYF. In DNA form, the CDR3 reads TGCGCCAGCAGCTCTGGCGGGACGGGAGAAGAGACCCAGTACTTC.

There are many counts of this clonotype. The V and J genes are TRBV29-1 and TRBJ2-7; D may be TRBD1 or TRBD2 (5 bases each). Trimming pared 4 bases from V and 4 bases from J, leaving 11 bases between. Germline CDR1 SQVTM, CDR2 ANQGSEA. CDR3 length: 12 amino acids. CDR3 DNA: TGCAGCGTTGGACCCGGGACGTACGAGCAGTACTTC. Amino acid sequence: CSVGPGTYEQYF.

This clonotype was recorded at least ten times. The V call is TRBV28, the J call TRBJ2-7; the D is unclear. Trimming pared 6 bases from V and 4 bases from J, leaving 10 bases between. This CDR3 is 12 amino acids long. Germline lookup yields CDR1 MDHEN and CDR2 SYDVKM. The CDR3 DNA follows: TGTGCCAGCAGCCTACTGGGATACGAGCAGTACTTC. Amino acid sequence: CASSLLGYEQYF. The variable domain in full, with the rest retrieved from reference TRBV28 and TRBJ2-7, is DVKVTQSSRYLVKRTGEKVFLECVQDMDHENMFWYRQDPGLGLRLIYFSYDVKMKEKGDIPEGYSVSREKKERFSLILESASTNQTSMYLCASSLLGYEQYFGPGTRLTVT.

V usage is TRBV5-4 and J usage is TRBJ2-5; D ambiguous. V lost 3 bases, J lost 1 base, and 13 bases lay in between. Germline CDR1 reads SGHNT; CDR2 reads YYREEE (reference sequence). The CDR3 is made up of 15 amino acids. Here the CDR3 reads CASSSTATSQETQYF. The CDR3 bases are TGTGCCAGCAGCTCAACAGCTACCTCCCAAGAGACCCAGTACTTC.

This clonotype was observed at least ten times. The genes are TRBV20-1 and TRBJ2-3; the match to TRBD2 covers 8 bases. The CDR3 loop spans 15 amino acids. Germline CDR1 and CDR2: DFQATT and SNEGSKA (reference sequence). Trimming took 0 bases from V and 3 from J; bases not matched to a gene: 5. The CDR3 sequence is CSARDYSGRTDTQYF. The CDR3 DNA reads as TGCAGTGCTAGAGATTACAGCGGGAGAACAGATACGCAGTATTTT.

This clonotype was recorded at least ten times. CDR3 sequence: CASSVASGSTDTQYF. CDR3 in DNA: TGCGCCAGCAGCGTGGCTAGCGGTAGCACAGATACGCAGTATTTT. The V and J genes are TRBV5-1 and TRBJ2-3; TRBD2 matches 7 bases. Germline CDR1 and CDR2: SGHRS and YFSETQ. The CDR3 covers 15 residues. V lost 4 bases to trimming and J lost 0 bases; unmatched junction nucleotides: 5.

The sample holds a few counts of this clonotype. The chain is built from TRBV14 and TRBJ2-7, with a tentative D call TRBD1 (6 bases). Germline loops: CDR1 SGHDN, CDR2 FVKESK. V was trimmed by 3 bases and J by 5 bases, leaving 11 bases between them. The CDR3 loop spans 13 amino acids. The CDR3: CASSHTGSHEQYF. Here the CDR3 DNA reads TGTGCCAGCAGCCATACAGGGAGCCACGAGCAGTACTTC. Complete variable domain (other parts from reference TRBV14 and TRBJ2-7): EAGVTQFPSHSVIEKGQTVTLRCDPISGHDNLYWYRRVMGKEIKFLLHFVKESKQDESGMPNNRFLAERTGGTYSTLKVQPAELEDSGVYFCASSHTGSHEQYFGPGTRLTVT.

The sample holds many counts of this clonotype. The chain uses TRBV12-3 or TRBV12-4 and TRBJ1-2; D might be TRBD1 (5 bases). Trimming left V 5 bases short and J 4 bases short, with 14 bases between. The CDR3 consists of 14 residues. The CDR3: CASSRGEGIYGYTF. The CDR3 DNA sequence: TGTGCCAGCAGTCGGGGGGAGGGGATCTATGGCTACACCTTC.

This clonotype was observed at least ten times. The chain carries TRBV6-2 or TRBV6-3 and TRBJ2-7; D remains ambiguous. The length of the CDR3 is 12 residues. Looked up from germline, CDR1 is MNHEY and CDR2 is SVGEGT. Trimming cost V 5 bases and J 1 base, with 6 bases left between them. The CDR3 DNA sequence: TGTGCCAGCAGTCAAACTTCCTACGAGCAGTACTTC. Amino acids: CASSQTSYEQYF.

Many counts were recorded for this clonotype. This chain joins TRBV6-5 and TRBJ1-4; D may be TRBD1 (5 bases). CDR1 MNHEY and CDR2 SVGAGI come from the germline V gene. This CDR3 region has 15 residues. V was clipped by 0 bases and J by 8 bases, with 13 bases between them. CDR3 coding DNA: TGTGCCAGCAGTTACTCCCCGGCCGCAGGGGAAAAACTGTTTTTT. Encoded protein: CASSYSPAAGEKLFF.

This clonotype was detected a few times. The chain joins TRBV5-1 to TRBJ2-1, with 7 bases matching TRBD2. This CDR3 spans 15 amino acids. Germline assignment: CDR1 SGHRS and CDR2 YFSETQ. V lost 4 bases and J lost 7; bases outside the gene matches: 11. The CDR3 sequence: CASSILADPRNEQFF. DNA of the CDR3: TGCGCCAGCAGCATTCTAGCGGACCCGAGGAATGAGCAGTTCTTC.

This clonotype was seen only a few times. This chain joins TRBV18 and TRBJ1-1; weak D call: TRBD1 (6 bases). Looked up from germline, CDR1 is KGHSH and CDR2 is LQKENI. The CDR3 totals 15 residues. The germline V and J ends were trimmed by 2 bases and 2 bases, with 12 bases remaining between them. CDR3 protein: CASSPADRVNTEAFF. CDR3 nucleotides: TGTGCCAGCTCACCAGCGGACAGAGTAAACACTGAAGCTTTCTTT.

The chain joins TRBV7-2 to TRBJ2-5, with D maybe TRBD1 (6 bases). V was shortened by 4 bases and J by 6 bases, with 9 bases between the two germline ends. The germline V gene has CDR1 SGHTA and CDR2 FQGNSA. The CDR3 contains 12 residues. CDR3 sequence reads: CASSSDSKTQYF. The CDR3, as DNA: TGTGCCAGCAGCTCGGACAGCAAGACCCAGTACTTC.

This clonotype appeared many times. The rearrangement links TRBV4-2 to TRBJ1-2; no firm D call. V dropped 4 bases and J dropped 8 bases, with 17 bases sitting between them. Germline lookup yields CDR1 LGHNA and CDR2 YNFKEQ. This CDR3 contains 14 residues. CDR3 region: CASSPGFIEEGYTF. The CDR3 DNA follows: TGTGCCAGCAGCCCAGGATTTATAGAGGAAGGCTACACCTTC.

J is TRBJ2-7 and V is TRBV10-3, with D unclear. Germline V gene lookup returns CDR1 ENHRY and CDR2 SYGVKD. The length of the CDR3 is 12 residues. The germline V and J ends were trimmed by 0 bases and 0 bases, with 0 bases remaining between them. This chain's CDR3 is CAISESSYEQYF. Here the CDR3 DNA reads TGTGCCATCAGTGAGTCCTCCTACGAGCAGTACTTC.

There are many counts of this clonotype. The chain joins TRBV6-6 to TRBJ2-1, with D uncertain. The germline gives CDR1 MNHNY, CDR2 SVGAGI (reference sequence). The CDR3 is 18 amino acids. V shed 6 bases and J shed 4 bases, with 25 bases lying between them. Here the CDR3 DNA reads TGTGCCAGCAGCCTAAGGATAGCTGGACGGAGAGTTTACAATGAGCAGTTCTTC. This encodes CASSLRIAGRRVYNEQFF.

The rearrangement joins TRBV30 to TRBJ1-5; D is uncertain. V lost 1 base, J lost 1 base, and 11 bases lay in between. Germline assignment: CDR1 GTSNPN and CDR2 SVGIG (reference sequence). CDR3 length: 15 residues. The CDR3 is CAWSADLGSNQPQHF. The CDR3, as DNA: TGTGCCTGGAGTGCCGACCTAGGCAGCAATCAGCCCCAGCATTTT.

This clonotype was seen repeatedly, ten times or more. The chain carries TRBV7-3 and TRBJ2-1; D not certain. Germline V gene lookup returns CDR1 SGHTA and CDR2 FQGTGA. The CDR3 loop spans 11 amino acids. Trimming pared 4 bases from V and 5 bases from J, leaving 3 bases between. The CDR3 DNA reads as TGTGCCAGCAGCTCGAACAATGAGCAGTTCTTC. Protein: CASSSNNEQFF.

There are many counts of this clonotype. The chain is built from TRBV18 and TRBJ1-2, with 10 bases lining up with TRBD1. The germline V gene has CDR1 KGHSH and CDR2 LQKENI. The CDR3 is 15 residues long. Germline trimming cut 3 bases from V and 4 bases from J; bases unmatched to any gene: 5. The CDR3 DNA follows: TGTGCCAGCTCACCCGGGACAGGGGTTTCCTATGGCTACACCTTC. It yields the protein CASSPGTGVSYGYTF.

This clonotype rates as medium-sized (0.01 to 0.1%). The rearrangement links TRBV7-8 to TRBJ2-3; D is undetermined. This CDR3 contains 13 residues. Germline assignment: CDR1 SGHVS and CDR2 FQNEAQ. Trimming removed 0 bases from V and 9 bases from J, with 10 bases in between. CDR3 coding DNA: TGTGCCAGCAGCTTAGCGGGTAGCATAACGCAGTATTTT. It yields the protein CASSLAGSITQYF. The full variable domain, rest sourced from reference TRBV7-8 and TRBJ2-3, is GAGVSQSPRYKVAKRGQDVALRCDPISGHVSLFWYQQALGQGPEFLTYFQNEAQLDKSGLPSDRFFAERPEGSVSTLKIQRTQQEDSAVYLCASSLAGSITQYFGPGTRLTVL.

This clonotype was detected ten times or more. The chain uses TRBV28 and TRBJ2-7; tentative D call: TRBD1 (6 bases). Trimming removed 3 bases at V and 2 bases at J, with 20 bases between. Per germline, CDR1 MDHEN and CDR2 SYDVKM. This CDR3 is built from 17 residues. The CDR3 region is CASSLPLAPDSPYEQYF. CDR3 nucleotide sequence: TGTGCCAGCAGTTTGCCCCTTGCTCCGGACAGTCCCTACGAGCAGTACTTC.